The rows below give T cell receptor beta chains drawn from one sample of a study of CD8 T cells in ankylosing spondylitis. One entry per CDR3 protein results from TCRdb running MiXCR on the 5' RACE reads. The table has roughly 100,000 distinct CDR3 sequences, around 24% seen once. Material for sequencing was synovial fluid, either unsorted or a sorted T cell fraction (not recorded which). Receptors originate from a male donor with ankylosing spondylitis. The CDR3 runs from the conserved cysteine through the conserved F or W. The D gene is left open where the match is weak. Clone size is stated in some rows and not others, as once, few, many or a class when expanded.

d_gene	v_gene	j_gene	abundance	CDR3nt	CDR3aa
-	TRBV6-6	TRBJ1-2	few	TGTGCCAGCAGTTACTCGCGGGAGTATGGCTACACCTTC	CASSYSREYGYTF
-	TRBV20-1	TRBJ2-1	many	TGCAGTGCACCCCCTAGCCTAAGTACAAGAGAGCAGTTCTTC	CSAPPSLSTREQFF
-	TRBV18	TRBJ1-1	few	TGTGCCAGCTCACGTGTCCCAGACAGACGGAACACTGAAGCTTTCTTT	CASSRVPDRRNTEAFF
-	TRBV27	TRBJ2-1	-	TGTGCCAGCAGTTTAGCCATTAACGCCGGCAACAATGAGCAGTTCTTC	CASSLAINAGNNEQFF
-	TRBV6-2/TRBV6-3	TRBJ1-2	-	TGTGCCAGCAGCCCCTACGCCCTTGGGACTCGGCACTATGGCTACACCTTC	CASSPYALGTRHYGYTF
-	TRBV25-1	TRBJ1-1	-	TGTGCCAGCGGGAACCAGGGGAGGACTGAAGCTTTCTTT	CASGNQGRTEAFF
TRBD1	TRBV5-1	TRBJ2-1	few	TGCGCCAGCAGCTTGGCCGGTACAGGGGAACCCAATGAGCAGTTCTTC	CASSLAGTGEPNEQFF
TRBD2	TRBV20-1	TRBJ2-2	few	TGCAGCCTCCTAGCGGGAGTGACCGGGGAGCTGTTTTTT	CSLLAGVTGELFF
-	TRBV24-1	TRBJ2-1	-	TGTGCCACCAGTCAGGGGTATGAGCAGTTCTTC	CATSQGYEQFF
TRBD2	TRBV20-1	TRBJ2-3	-	TGCTCCGGGACTAGCGGGAGGGATCCCACAGATACGCAGTATTTT	CSGTSGRDPTDTQYF
-	TRBV7-6	TRBJ1-5	-	TGTGCCAGCAGCTTGGGGGAGAGACAGCCCCAGCATTTT	CASSLGERQPQHF
TRBD1	TRBV6-1	TRBJ1-1	-	TGTGCCAGCTCGGACAGGGGGATGAACACTGAAGCTTTCTTT	CASSDRGMNTEAFF
TRBD2	TRBV5-1	TRBJ2-3	-	TGCGCCAGCAGCTTCCGACTAGCCTTGAGCACAGATACGCAGTATTTT	CASSFRLALSTDTQYF
TRBD1	TRBV7-2	TRBJ1-2	few	TGTGCCAGCAGCTACGGGACAGTTCCTCGGGGAGGCTACACCTTC	CASSYGTVPRGGYTF
-	TRBV19	TRBJ1-5	-	TGTGCCAGTAGTATTGGGTGGGGGGGCAATCAGCCCCAGCATTTT	CASSIGWGGNQPQHF
TRBD1	TRBV29-1	TRBJ2-5	many	TGCAGCGTTGAAAGAGACAGGGGTTCGGAGACCCAGTACTTC	CSVERDRGSETQYF
TRBD2	TRBV4-2	TRBJ2-1	-	TGTGCCAGCAGCCCGTGGACTAGCGGGTCCTTCCACCACGATGAGCAGTTCTTC	CASSPWTSGSFHHDEQFF
-	TRBV24-1	TRBJ2-5	-	TGTGCCACCAGTGATTTGCCCAGGGGGAGGGAGACCCAGTACTTC	CATSDLPRGRETQYF